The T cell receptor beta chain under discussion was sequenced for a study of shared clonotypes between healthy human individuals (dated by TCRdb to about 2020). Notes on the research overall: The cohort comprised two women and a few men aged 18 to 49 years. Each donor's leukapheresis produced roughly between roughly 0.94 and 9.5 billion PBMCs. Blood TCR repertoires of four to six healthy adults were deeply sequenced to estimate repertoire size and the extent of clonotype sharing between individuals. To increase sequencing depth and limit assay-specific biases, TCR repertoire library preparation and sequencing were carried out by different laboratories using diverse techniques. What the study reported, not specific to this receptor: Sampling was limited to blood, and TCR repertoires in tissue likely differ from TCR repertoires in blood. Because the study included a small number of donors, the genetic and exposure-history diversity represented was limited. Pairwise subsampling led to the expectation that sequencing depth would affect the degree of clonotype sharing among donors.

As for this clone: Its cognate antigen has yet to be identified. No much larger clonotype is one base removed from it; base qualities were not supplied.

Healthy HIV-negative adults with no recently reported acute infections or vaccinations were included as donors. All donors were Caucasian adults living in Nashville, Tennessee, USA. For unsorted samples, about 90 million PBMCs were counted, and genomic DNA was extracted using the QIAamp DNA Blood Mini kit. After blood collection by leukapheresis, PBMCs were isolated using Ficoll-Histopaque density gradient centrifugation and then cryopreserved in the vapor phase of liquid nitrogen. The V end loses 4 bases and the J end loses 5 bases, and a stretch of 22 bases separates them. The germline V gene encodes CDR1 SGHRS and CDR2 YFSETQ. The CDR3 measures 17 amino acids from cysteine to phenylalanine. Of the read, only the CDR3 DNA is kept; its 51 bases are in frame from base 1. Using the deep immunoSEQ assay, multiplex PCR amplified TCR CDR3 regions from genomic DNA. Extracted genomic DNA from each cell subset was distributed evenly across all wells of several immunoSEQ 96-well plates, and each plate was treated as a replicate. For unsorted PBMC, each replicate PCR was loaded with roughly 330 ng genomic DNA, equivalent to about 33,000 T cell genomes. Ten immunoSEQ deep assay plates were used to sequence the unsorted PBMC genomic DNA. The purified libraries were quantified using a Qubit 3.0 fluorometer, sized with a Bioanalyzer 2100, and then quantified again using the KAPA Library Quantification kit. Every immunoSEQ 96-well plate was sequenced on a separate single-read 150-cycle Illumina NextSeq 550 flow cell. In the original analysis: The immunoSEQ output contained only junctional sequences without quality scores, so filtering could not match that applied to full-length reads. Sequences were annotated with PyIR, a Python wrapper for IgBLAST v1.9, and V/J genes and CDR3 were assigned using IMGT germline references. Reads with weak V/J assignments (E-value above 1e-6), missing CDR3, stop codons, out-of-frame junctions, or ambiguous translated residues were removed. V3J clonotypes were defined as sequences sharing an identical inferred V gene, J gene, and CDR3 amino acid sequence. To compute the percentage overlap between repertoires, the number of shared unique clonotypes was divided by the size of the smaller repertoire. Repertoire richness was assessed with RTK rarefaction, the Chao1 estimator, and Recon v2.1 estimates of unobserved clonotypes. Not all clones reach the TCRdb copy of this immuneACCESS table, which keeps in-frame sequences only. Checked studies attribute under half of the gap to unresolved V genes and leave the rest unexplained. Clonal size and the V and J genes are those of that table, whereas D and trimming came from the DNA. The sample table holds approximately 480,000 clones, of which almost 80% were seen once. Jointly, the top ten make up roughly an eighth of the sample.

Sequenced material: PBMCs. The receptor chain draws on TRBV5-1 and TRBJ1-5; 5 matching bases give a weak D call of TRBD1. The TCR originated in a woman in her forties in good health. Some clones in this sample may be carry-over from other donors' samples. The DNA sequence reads TGCGCCAGCAGCCCAACCCTCTCGGGGGTCGGCGATCAGCCCCAGCATTTT. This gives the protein CASSPTLSGVGDQPQHF.